This T cell receptor (beta chain) was sequenced for a study of blood T cell repertoires in COVID-19. Study at large: The United States, Italy and Spain provided the acute and convalescent COVID-19 samples.

This CDR3 has 13 amino acids. Trimming took 2 bases from V and 1 from J, leaving 5 bases between them. CDR1 and CDR2 from the germline V gene are MNHEY and SVGAGI. This clone was counted a single time. Clinical histories supplied by participants themselves formed the basis of cohort assignment. The authors' processing: Using reference gene primer amplification, nucleated cell counts were estimated. The assay was immunoSEQ multiplex PCR, and TCRdb's table has in-frame clones only and misses some. The DNA was the basis for D and trimming; V, J and clone size are from that table. The data contain roughly 200,000 clones, roughly 86% of them seen just once; the ten biggest clones take up under 9.5%.

This chain links TRBV6-5 with TRBJ1-1; no definite D call. The TCR was taken from a woman aged 30 to 39 who had recovered from COVID-19. Sequencing used PBMCs or T cells enriched from blood (not recorded which). The CDR3 reads CASSYGRNTEAFF. In nucleotides, the CDR3 is TGTGCCAGCAGTTACGGGAGGAACACTGAAGCTTTCTTT.